This entry describes one TCR beta chain. Its antigen is not identified. The junction shows a germline mismatch at one end, possibly a read error. This sample was included in a study of response to subunit inactivated influenza vaccine. Germline V gives CDR1 LGHNA, CDR2 YSLEER. The CDR3 extends over 12 amino acids. TCRdb used MiXCR to reprocess the RT-PCR reads, holding one entry per CDR3 protein. The repertoire holds fewer than 700,000 distinct CDR3 sequences, with around 13% as singletons. General observations from the study: A suggestion made by the authors is that each seasonal influenza vaccination recruits few new T cells.

This TCR derives from a middle-aged man who received an inactivated influenza vaccine. The sequencing here drew on PBMCs from blood, taken about 40 days after vaccination. The chain has TRBV4-3 and TRBJ2-1, with a tentative D call TRBD2 (5 bases). The DNA for the CDR3 is TGCGCCAGCAGCCAAGATCGGGATGAGCCGTTCTTC. Amino acids: CASSQDRDEPFF.